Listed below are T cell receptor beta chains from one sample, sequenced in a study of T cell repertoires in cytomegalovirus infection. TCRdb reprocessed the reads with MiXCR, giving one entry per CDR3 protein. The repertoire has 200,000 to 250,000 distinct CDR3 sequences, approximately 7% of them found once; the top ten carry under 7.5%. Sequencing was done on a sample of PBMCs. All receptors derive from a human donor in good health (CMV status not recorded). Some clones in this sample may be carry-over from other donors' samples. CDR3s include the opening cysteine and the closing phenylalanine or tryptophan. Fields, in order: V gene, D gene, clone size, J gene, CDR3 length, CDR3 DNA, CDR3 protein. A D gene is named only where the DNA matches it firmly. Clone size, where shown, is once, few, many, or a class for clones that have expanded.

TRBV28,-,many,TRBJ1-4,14,TGTGCCAGCAGTTTGCAAGGCGAAGGTGAAAAACTGTTTTTT,CASSLQGEGEKLFF
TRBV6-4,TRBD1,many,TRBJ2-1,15,TGTGCCAGCAGTCACGTACAGGGGGCGGGTGCTGAGCAGTTCTTC,CASSHVQGAGAEQFF
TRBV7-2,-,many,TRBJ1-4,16,TGTGCCAGCAGCCCAGACACTCAACTCGGAAATGAAAAACTGTTTTTT,CASSPDTQLGNEKLFF
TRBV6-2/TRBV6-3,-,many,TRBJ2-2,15,TGTGCCAGCAGTTACGGGGGGGCAGACACCGGGGAGCTGTTTTTT,CASSYGGADTGELFF
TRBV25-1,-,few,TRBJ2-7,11,TGTGCCAGCAAACGGGGCTACGAGCAGTACTTC,CASKRGYEQYF
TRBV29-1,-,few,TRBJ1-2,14,TGCAGCGTTGCCACAGGCCTAGGCCACTATGGCTACACCTTC,CSVATGLGHYGYTF
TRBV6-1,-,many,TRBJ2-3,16,TGTGCCAGCAGTGATCCCCCCCGGACCCGCACAGATACGCAGTATTTT,CASSDPPRTRTDTQYF
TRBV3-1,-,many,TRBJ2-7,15,TGTGCCAGCAGCCAAGGTAGCGGACTAACCTACGAGCAGTACTTC,CASSQGSGLTYEQYF
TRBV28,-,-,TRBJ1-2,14,TGTGCCAGCAGTTTATGGGTCGTCCAGGGAGGCTACACCTTC,CASSLWVVQGGYTF
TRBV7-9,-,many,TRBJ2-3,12,TGTGCCAGCGGAAGGAGCACAGATACGCAGTATTTT,CASGRSTDTQYF